A selection of T cell receptor beta chains follows, all from one sample in a study of cytomegalovirus exposure and HLA in healthy donors. TCRdb's copy holds only in-frame clones and misses some; the assay was immunoSEQ multiplex PCR. Altogether about 150,000 clones are present, roughly 75% being singletons, with the ten largest covering over 4%. The sequenced sample consisted of PBMCs. The receptors stem from a man under 40 in good health. CDR3s leave out the opening cysteine and the closing phenylalanine or tryptophan. The size entry is marked missing in some rows and otherwise reads once, few, many or a size class.

v_gene,len,abundance,CDR3aa
TRBV18,16,.,ASSPQDRGLLPTYEQY
TRBV12-5,13,.,ASGFGTSGSDTQY
TRBV5-8,13,.,ASSLGDTMNTEAF
TRBV29-1,10,.,SVEADRNEQF
TRBV7-9,13,.,ASSLGGDLKGIQY
TRBV4-3,13,.,ASSHGLAAAYEQY
TRBV27,12,once,ASSEQGAGGGYT
TRBV30,9,few,AWSSRREQF
TRBV7-9,12,once,AGSGRRDTGELF
TRBV5-1,12,.,ASSTSGSYNEQF
TRBV4-1,16,once,ASSPGKVQGDLNYGYT
TRBV7-8,16,.,ASSLRITRDRDTGELF
TRBV7-9,11,.,AIGRGGGETQY
TRBV28,16,.,ASSLTGPRGEGNQPQH
TRBV18,13,.,ASSLGQGINEKLF
TRBV25-1,10,.,ASSDGGTPLH
TRBV7-3,14,.,ASSSSGTSGVGELF
TRBV5-1,12,.,ASSSDTPYSPLH
TRBV9,12,.,ASSVPSGGETQY
TRBV18,10,.,ASSPTTDTQY
TRBV29-1,11,.,SVDRGGNYGYT
TRBV19,14,.,ASNRLAGGPTDTQY
TRBV7-3,12,.,ASRPDSSTGELF
TRBV5-1,12,.,ASSPSRGTDTQY
TRBV7-8,11,.,ASSPRWVQPQH
TRBV4-1,14,.,ASSKLWREVQETQY
TRBV25-1,13,.,ASSDGFGTAFGYT
TRBV6-1,11,.,ASRQGAGTEAF
TRBV6-5,12,.,ASRSDRGNTEAF
TRBV9,9,.,ASGGGTEAF